This T cell receptor (beta chain) is drawn from a study of identical twins. Details on this clonotype: No antigen is known for it.

J was trimmed by 9 bases and V by 3 bases; bases with no gene match: 1. The CDR3 is made up of 13 amino acids. CDR1 and CDR2 from the germline V gene are DFQATT and SNEGSKA (reference sequence). TCRdb called the 5' RACE reads again in MiXCR, with one record for every CDR3 protein. Here the sample spans roughly 720,000 distinct CDR3 sequences, about 20% being singletons. Study-wide points: Surplus twin overlap in beta out-of-frame sequences was less pronounced.

The same sample was also used in a study of T cells expressing NK-cell markers. In that study: Among the eight sequenced donors, seven tested HCMV-seropositive and one tested seronegative. Among CD8+ T cells from over 5 donors, dominant NKG2C+ clonotypes accounted for roughly 1.0-7.0%.

The sequence came from a woman under 30 in good health. The chain carries TRBV20-1 and TRBJ1-6; 11 nucleotides line up with TRBD1. Source material: PBMCs. The chain's CDR3 is CSARDRGLSPLHF. The CDR3 DNA follows: TGCAGTGCTAGGGACAGGGGGCTTTCACCCCTCCACTTT.